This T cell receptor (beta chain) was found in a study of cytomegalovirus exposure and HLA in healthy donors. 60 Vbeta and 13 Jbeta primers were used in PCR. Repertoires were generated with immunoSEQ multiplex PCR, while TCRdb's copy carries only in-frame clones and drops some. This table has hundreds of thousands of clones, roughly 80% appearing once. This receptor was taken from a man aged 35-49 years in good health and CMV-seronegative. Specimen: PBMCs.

In DNA form, the CDR3 reads TGTGCCAGCAGCTTTGGTCCAGGGGCAGGTACCGGGGAGCTGTTTTTT. Translation: CASSFGPGAGTGELFF. The chain employs TRBV7-2 and TRBJ2-2, with D maybe TRBD1 (6 bases). The CDR3 runs 16 residues. The germline CDR1 and CDR2 sequences are SGHTA and FQGNSA. V was pared by 3 bases and J by 5 bases, with 16 bases between.